The 27 T cell receptor beta chains listed next were all sequenced from one sample in a study of T-cell reconstitution after alpha-beta-depleted transplantation in children. A TCRbeta library incorporating unique molecular identifiers was prepared. TCRdb re-analysed the PCR reads in MiXCR, keeping a single row per CDR3 protein. The sample lists fewer than 700,000 distinct CDR3 sequences, approximately 13% seen once, with over 2% in the top ten. This material consisted of PBMCs, mostly from graft donor cells, taken 360 days after TCRalphabeta/CD19-depleted stem cell transplant. These receptors were taken from a male patient between 5 and 17 years old who had a stem cell transplant for acute myeloid leukemia, so the T cells may come from the graft donor.

In this sample, this clonotype turned up many times. The chain couples TRBV11-3 to TRBJ2-1, with 9 bases fitting TRBD1. The CDR3 extends over 14 amino acids. Trimming at V came to 6 bases and at J to 4 bases, leaving 4 bases not matched to a gene. CDR1 and CDR2 (germline): SGHNT, YENEEA. The CDR3 sequence is CASSRGQGYNEQFF. DNA of the CDR3: TGTGCCAGCAGTAGGGGACAGGGATACAATGAGCAGTTCTTC.

The chain links TRBV10-3 to TRBJ2-7, with D perhaps matching TRBD2 (7 bases). The CDR3 contains 17 residues. V lost 3 bases and J 5 bases, leaving 23 bases between the germline ends. CDR1 is ENHRY and CDR2 is SYGVKD in the germline V gene. The CDR3 protein is CAISEWGREPGFDEQYF. The CDR3 nucleotides read TGTGCCATCAGTGAATGGGGGCGGGAGCCCGGGTTTGACGAGCAGTACTTC.

This clonotype has only a few counts. CDR3 DNA sequence: TGTGCCAGCAGCGTCGGAAACAATCAGCCCCAGCATTTT. Translating it yields CASSVGNNQPQHF. This rearrangement joins TRBV9 to TRBJ1-5; no definite D call. The CDR3 spans 13 residues. Trimming shortened V by 2 bases and J by 3 bases, and 6 bases separated the two germline ends. Germline values: CDR1 SGDLS, CDR2 YYNGEE. Complete variable domain (other parts from reference TRBV9 and TRBJ1-5): DSGVTQTPKHLITATGQRVTLRCSPRSGDLSVYWYQQSLDQGLQFLIQYYNGEERAKGNILERFSAQQFPDLHSELNLSSLELGDSALYFCASSVGNNQPQHFGDGTRLSIL.

Many counts were recorded for this clonotype. The chain links TRBV10-3 to TRBJ2-4; 8 bases are a match to TRBD2. This CDR3 is built from 19 residues. The trim removed 0 bases at V and 0 bases at J, leaving 10 bases unmatched. Germline-derived CDR1 and CDR2 are ENHRY and SYGVKD. For the CDR3, the DNA is TGTGCCATCAGTGAGTCGGGCGGGCGGGGGGCCCTAGCCAAAAACATTCAGTACTTC. Translated: CAISESGGRGALAKNIQYF.

In the case of this clonotype: With a much larger clone just one base away, this may be a read error. The rearrangement joins TRBV28 to TRBJ2-7, with 9 bases identical to TRBD2. There are 17 residues in the CDR3. Germline values: CDR1 MDHEN, CDR2 SYDVKM. The CDR3 DNA reads TGTGCCATCAGTTCCCCGGGACTAGCTGTAAACTCCTACGAGCAGTACTTC. Translating it yields CAISSPGLAVNSYEQYF. Together with reference TRBV28 and TRBJ2-7, the CDR3 gives the full variable domain: DVKVTQSSRYLVKRTGEKVFLECVQDMDHENMFWYRQDPGLGLRLIYFSYDVKMKEKGDIPEGYSVSREKKERFSLILESASTNQTSMYLCAISSPGLAVNSYEQYFGPGTRLTVT.

This clonotype has a count of ten or more. The V call is TRBV6-5, the J call TRBJ2-7; no clear D. Germline V gives CDR1 MNHEY, CDR2 SVGAGI. The CDR3 runs 13 residues. Deletions cut 2 bases from V and 8 bases from J, with 13 bases between. The CDR3 region is CASSYAARPQQYF. The CDR3 DNA reads TGTGCCAGCAGTTACGCGGCTAGACCCCAGCAGTACTTC.

This chain connects TRBV7-2 to TRBJ2-7, with D tentatively TRBD2 (6 bases). The CDR3 loop spans 15 amino acids. V was pared by 4 bases and J by 2 bases, with 15 bases between. Germline CDR1 is SGHTA and CDR2 is FQGNSA. The DNA of the CDR3 is TGTGCCAGCAGCTGGGACTCTTCTAAGACCTACGAGCAGTACTTC. Amino acids: CASSWDSSKTYEQYF.

This clonotype was counted a few times. The chain carries TRBV28 and TRBJ1-5; D unclear. Trimming pared 6 bases from V and 0 bases from J, leaving 12 bases between. The length of the CDR3 is 15 residues. Germline lookup yields CDR1 MDHEN and CDR2 SYDVKM. The DNA for the CDR3 is TGTGCCAGCAGATTAGAGTTGTATAGCAATCAGCCCCAGCATTTT. This translates into CASRLELYSNQPQHF.

This clonotype has a handful of counts. V and J are TRBV20-1 and TRBJ1-6; TRBD1 aligns across 7 bases. Germline CDR1 is DFQATT and CDR2 is SNEGSKA (reference sequence). V shed 5 bases, J shed 6 bases, and the junction held 4 bases outside the gene matches. This CDR3 is 13 amino acids long. CDR3 sequence (DNA): TGCAGTGCTCCAGCAGGGGGTAATTCACCCCTCCACTTT. Protein sequence: CSAPAGGNSPLHF.

This clonotype was counted a few times. The junction shows a germline mismatch at one end, possibly a read error. The rearrangement links TRBV30 to TRBJ2-3; TRBD2 matches 9 bases. Per germline, CDR1 GTSNPN and CDR2 SVGIG (reference sequence). The CDR3 covers 18 residues. As DNA, the CDR3 is TGTGCCTGGAGTGTACGGCTAGCGGGAACGACTGGGTCAGACACGCAGTATTTT. Its protein is CAWSVRLAGTTGSDTQYF.

This clonotype was counted ten times or more. The chain recombines TRBV11-2 with TRBJ2-7; no firm D call. The CDR3 consists of 14 residues. Germline V gives CDR1 SGHAT, CDR2 FQNNGV. Trimming shortened V by 1 base and J by 6 bases, and 13 bases separated the two germline ends. This CDR3 is CASSLGPRRGEQYF. As DNA, the CDR3 is TGTGCCAGCAGCTTAGGACCCCGAAGAGGCGAGCAGTACTTC.

This clonotype was seen ten or more times. This chain uses TRBV29-1 with TRBJ2-1; D is possibly TRBD1 (6 bases). V dropped 7 bases and J dropped 9 bases, with 10 bases sitting between them. Germline-derived CDR1 and CDR2 are SQVTM and ANQGSEA. This CDR3 is built from 10 residues. The CDR3 DNA sequence: TGCAGCGCTGGGACAACTGAGCAGTTCTTC. Translated: CSAGTTEQFF.

This clonotype was counted ten times or more. The chain is built from TRBV5-1 and TRBJ2-1; maybe TRBD1 (5 bases). The CDR3 totals 15 residues. Trimming pared 4 bases from V and 4 bases from J, leaving 15 bases between. The V gene's germline CDR1 is SGHRS and CDR2 YFSETQ. The CDR3 nucleotides read TGCGCCAGCAGCCTGTCCCGGACACATTACAATGAGCAGTTCTTC. Translated, it gives CASSLSRTHYNEQFF.

V is TRBV10-3 and J is TRBJ2-7, with D possibly called TRBD1 or TRBD2 (5 bases each). V was clipped by 2 bases and J by 3 bases, with 11 bases between them. Germline CDR1 is ENHRY and CDR2 is SYGVKD. This CDR3 contains 14 residues. The CDR3 region has the DNA TGTGCCATCAGTGAGCCGGGACGGAACTACGAGCAGTACTTC. It translates to CAISEPGRNYEQYF.

This clonotype was found a few times. The gene calls are TRBV28 and TRBJ1-1, with D uncertain. Germline loops: CDR1 MDHEN, CDR2 SYDVKM. V shed 5 bases and J shed 4 bases, with 14 bases lying between them. This CDR3 region has 14 residues. This CDR3 reads CASSPRLRGTEAFF. CDR3 nucleotide sequence: TGTGCCAGCAGTCCCAGACTACGAGGCACTGAAGCTTTCTTT.

This clonotype was observed at least ten times. The junction departs from germline at one end; a sequencing error may be responsible. This CDR3 reads CSVEPRTDTQYF. CDR3 coding DNA: TGCAGCGTTGAACCCCGCACTGATACGCAGTATTTT. The chain recombines TRBV29-1 with TRBJ2-3, with D hard to call. The CDR3 extends over 12 amino acids. Germline V CDR1 and CDR2: SQVTM, ANQGSEA.

This clonotype came up a few times. V and J are TRBV5-1 and TRBJ2-1, with TRBD2 as a possible D gene (6 bases). Trimming stripped 0 bases from V and 7 bases from J, with 11 bases between. Germline CDR1 SGHRS, CDR2 YFSETQ. The CDR3 extends over 14 amino acids. In nucleotides, the CDR3 is TGCGCCAGCAGCTTGGTAGCGGCGGGGAATGAGCAGTTCTTC. This encodes CASSLVAAGNEQFF. Drawing the rest from reference TRBV5-1 and TRBJ2-1, the complete variable domain is KAGVTQTPRYLIKTRGQQVTLSCSPISGHRSVSWYQQTPGQGLQFLFEYFSETQRNKGNFPGRFSGRQFSNSRSEMNVSTLELGDSALYLCASSLVAAGNEQFFGPGTRLTVL.

The J gene is TRBJ2-1, the V gene TRBV5-6, with 13 bases matching TRBD2. The CDR3 is 16 amino acids. Germline assignment: CDR1 SGHDT and CDR2 YYEEEE. V gave up 4 bases and J gave up 4 bases; unmatched junction bases: 5. The CDR3: CASSPWTSGRYNEQFF. In DNA, the CDR3 is TGTGCCAGCAGCCCCTGGACTAGCGGGAGATACAATGAGCAGTTCTTC. The full variable domain, its missing parts supplied by reference TRBV5-6 and TRBJ2-1, is DAGVTQSPTHLIKTRGQQVTLRCSPKSGHDTVSWYQQALGQGPQFIFQYYEEEERQRGNFPDRFSGHQFPNYSSELNVNALLLGDSALYLCASSPWTSGRYNEQFFGPGTRLTVL.

The chain carries TRBV5-6 and TRBJ1-2, with D uncertain. Trimming left V 4 bases short and J 0 bases short, with 13 bases between. This CDR3 spans 15 amino acids. Germline V gene lookup returns CDR1 SGHDT and CDR2 YYEEEE. CDR3 amino acids: CASSVGSEPNYGYTF. DNA for the CDR3: TGTGCCAGCAGCGTCGGGAGCGAACCTAACTATGGCTACACCTTC.

This clonotype was counted between two and nine times. V and J are TRBV9 and TRBJ2-7, with TRBD2 matching 7 bases. Germline lookup yields CDR1 SGDLS and CDR2 YYNGEE. J gave up 6 bases and V 3 bases, and 15 bases lay outside the gene matches. The CDR3 is 16 residues long. The CDR3 DNA follows: TGTGCCAGCAGCGGAACCCGACTAGCAAGGTTTGGCGAGCAGTACTTC. The encoded protein is CASSGTRLARFGEQYF.

A few counts support this clonotype. The genes are TRBV20-1 and TRBJ2-5; 8 bases agree with TRBD1. Germline CDR1 and CDR2: DFQATT and SNEGSKA (reference sequence). CDR3 length: 13 residues. V lost 7 bases and J lost 5; bases outside the gene matches: 9. The CDR3 DNA reads as TGCAGTGTCACCGACAGGGGAGGCGAGACCCAGTACTTC. This translates into CSVTDRGGETQYF.

This clonotype was seen a handful of times. This chain connects TRBV20-1 to TRBJ2-7; D is unresolved. Germline values: CDR1 DFQATT, CDR2 SNEGSKA (reference sequence). V lost 5 bases to trimming and J lost 3 bases, with 8 bases between them. This CDR3 comprises 11 residues. The CDR3 loop is CSARQDYEQYF. As DNA, the CDR3 is TGCAGTGCTCGGCAGGACTACGAGCAGTACTTC.

The chain couples TRBV28 to TRBJ2-1; 9 nucleotides align to TRBD1. The V gene's germline CDR1 is MDHEN and CDR2 SYDVKM. There are 15 residues in the CDR3. V dropped 4 bases and J dropped 6; count of bases not matched to a gene: 7. Here the CDR3 DNA reads TGTGCCAGCAGTTCCTACAGGGGGCCGGGCAATGAGCAGTTCTTC. It translates to CASSSYRGPGNEQFF. Variable domain in full (rest from reference TRBV28 and TRBJ2-1): DVKVTQSSRYLVKRTGEKVFLECVQDMDHENMFWYRQDPGLGLRLIYFSYDVKMKEKGDIPEGYSVSREKKERFSLILESASTNQTSMYLCASSSYRGPGNEQFFGPGTRLTVL.

The chain couples TRBV27 to TRBJ1-6, with 9 positions matching TRBD1. Germline trimming cut 2 bases from V and 9 bases from J; bases unmatched to any gene: 11. CDR3 length equals 17 residues. CDR1 is MNHEY, CDR2 SMNVEV, per germline (reference sequence). In DNA, the CDR3 is TGTGCCAGCAGTTTACGATCCGGACAGGGGATTAGTTCACCCCTCCACTTT. As protein: CASSLRSGQGISSPLHF.

The chain employs TRBV18 and TRBJ2-3; 10 bases are a match to TRBD2. The V and J ends lost 3 bases and 2 bases, in that order; junction bases with no gene match: 5. The CDR3 length is 16 residues. Germline CDR1 is KGHSH and CDR2 is LQKENI. CDR3 bases: TGTGCCAGCTCACCCCTGCTAGCGGGAGACACAGATACGCAGTATTTT. Translation gives CASSPLLAGDTDTQYF. The variable domain in full, completed from reference TRBV18 and TRBJ2-3, reads NAGVMQNPRHLVRRRGQEARLRCSPMKGHSHVYWYRQLPEEGLKFMVYLQKENIIDESGMPKERFSAEFPKEGPSILRIQQVVRGDSAAYFCASSPLLAGDTDTQYFGPGTRLTVL.

This clonotype was recorded many times. This rearrangement joins TRBV27 to TRBJ2-1, with 8 bases matching TRBD1. With 0 bases clipped from V and 15 bases from J, the junction kept 4 bases outside the gene matches. This CDR3 contains 12 residues. CDR1 and CDR2 from the germline V gene are MNHEY and SMNVEV (reference sequence). This chain's CDR3 is CASSLSRGHPFF. The CDR3 DNA reads TGTGCCAGCAGTTTATCCAGGGGGCACCCGTTCTTC.

Many counts were recorded for this clonotype. The chain employs TRBV29-1 and TRBJ2-7, with D uncertain. Germline CDR1 and CDR2: SQVTM and ANQGSEA. V was cut by 8 bases and J by 7 bases, with 18 bases left in between. The CDR3 has 12 residues. CDR3 amino acids: CSILKGLGEQYF. CDR3 DNA: TGCAGCATTCTGAAAGGGTTAGGTGAGCAGTACTTC.